These T cell receptor beta chains were read from a single sample in a study of blood T cell repertoires in COVID-19. The repertoire was sequenced with immunoSEQ multiplex PCR; TCRdb's copy has only in-frame clones and lacks some. The table includes a few hundred thousand clones, roughly nine tenths detected once. The specimen was PBMCs or T cells enriched from blood (not recorded which). These receptor sequences come from a human donor in a cohort exposed to, infected with or recovered from COVID-19 (not recorded which). The donor label of this sample is uncertain. CDR3s include the opening cysteine and the closing phenylalanine or tryptophan. D genes are given only for firm matches. Only some rows state a clone size, as once, few, many or a class for expanded clones.

abundance,d_gene,v_gene,j_gene,CDR3aa,CDR3nt
-,TRBD1,TRBV30,TRBJ2-1,CAWSRTGTGGMDEQFF,TGTGCCTGGAGTAGGACCGGGACAGGGGGCATGGATGAGCAGTTCTTC
once,-,TRBV10-3,TRBJ2-2,CAISEPRGLNTGELFF,TGTGCCATCAGTGAACCCAGGGGCCTGAACACCGGGGAGCTGTTTTTT
-,-,TRBV30,TRBJ2-7,CAWSVRGSRAYEQYF,TGTGCCTGGAGTGTTCGGGGGTCGAGGGCCTACGAGCAGTACTTC
-,-,TRBV5-6,TRBJ2-7,CASSLGPGDTYEQYF,TGTGCCAGCAGCTTGGGCCCCGGGGATACCTACGAGCAGTACTTC
-,-,TRBV2,TRBJ2-5,CASSEGMTGETQYF,TGTGCCAGCAGTGAAGGGATGACCGGGGAGACCCAGTACTTC
-,-,TRBV19,TRBJ2-7,CASSIKNRVYEQYF,TGTGCCAGTAGTATTAAGAACAGGGTCTACGAGCAGTACTTC
-,-,TRBV6-2/TRBV6-3,TRBJ2-7,CASSYKSAGADEQYF,TGTGCCAGCAGTTACAAGTCCGCAGGAGCGGACGAGCAGTACTTC
-,TRBD1,TRBV5-1,TRBJ2-7,CASSPGQGAYEQYF,TGCGCCAGCAGCCCAGGACAGGGTGCTTACGAGCAGTACTTC
once,-,TRBV7-9,TRBJ2-3,CASSLAIGSTDTQYF,TGTGCCAGCAGCTTAGCGATCGGGAGCACAGATACGCAGTATTTT
-,TRBD2,TRBV29-1,TRBJ2-4,CSVGAGDGIQYF,TGCAGCGTTGGGGCGGGGGACGGCATTCAGTACTTC
-,-,TRBV19,TRBJ2-3,CASSIWAEDTDTQYF,TGTGCCAGTAGTATCTGGGCGGAGGACACAGATACGCAGTATTTT